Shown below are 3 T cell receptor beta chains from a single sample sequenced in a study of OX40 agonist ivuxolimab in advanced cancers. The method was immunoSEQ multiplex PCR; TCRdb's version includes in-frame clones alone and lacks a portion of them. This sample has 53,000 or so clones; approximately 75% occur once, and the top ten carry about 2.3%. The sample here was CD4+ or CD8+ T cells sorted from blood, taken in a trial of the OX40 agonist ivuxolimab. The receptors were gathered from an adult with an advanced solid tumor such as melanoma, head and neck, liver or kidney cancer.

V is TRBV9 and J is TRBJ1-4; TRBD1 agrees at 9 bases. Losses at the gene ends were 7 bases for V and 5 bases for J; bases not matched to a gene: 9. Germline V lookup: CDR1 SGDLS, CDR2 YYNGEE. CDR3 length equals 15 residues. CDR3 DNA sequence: TGTGCCAGCGCCCTCAGGGACAGGGTAAATGAAAAACTGTTTTTT. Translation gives CASALRDRVNEKLFF.

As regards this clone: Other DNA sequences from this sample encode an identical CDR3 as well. In nucleotides, the CDR3 is TGCAGCGCTCGACAGGGAGGGAGTGAAAAACTGTTTTTT. It is translated as CSARQGGSEKLFF. The chain couples TRBV29-1 to TRBJ1-4; 7 bases fit TRBD1. Germline CDR1 and CDR2: SQVTM and ANQGSEA. This CDR3 has 13 residues. Losses at the gene ends were 7 bases for V and 7 bases for J; bases not matched to a gene: 9.

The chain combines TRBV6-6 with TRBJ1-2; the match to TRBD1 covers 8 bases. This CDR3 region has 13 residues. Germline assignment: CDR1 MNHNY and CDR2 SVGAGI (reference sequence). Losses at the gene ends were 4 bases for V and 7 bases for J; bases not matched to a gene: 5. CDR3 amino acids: CASSSGGASGYTF. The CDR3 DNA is TGTGCCAGCAGTTCAGGGGGCGCGTCTGGCTACACCTTC.